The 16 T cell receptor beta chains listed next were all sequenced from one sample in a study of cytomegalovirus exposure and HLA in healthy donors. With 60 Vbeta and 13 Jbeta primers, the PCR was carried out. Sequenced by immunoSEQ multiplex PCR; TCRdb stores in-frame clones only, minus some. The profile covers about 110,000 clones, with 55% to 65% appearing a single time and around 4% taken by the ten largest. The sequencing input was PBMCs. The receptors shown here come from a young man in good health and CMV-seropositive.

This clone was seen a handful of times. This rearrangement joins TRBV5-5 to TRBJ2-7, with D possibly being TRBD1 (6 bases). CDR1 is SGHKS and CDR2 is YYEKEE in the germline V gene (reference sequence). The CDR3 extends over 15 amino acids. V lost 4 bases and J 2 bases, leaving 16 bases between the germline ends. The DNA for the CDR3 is TGTGCCAGCAGCCCGGCAGGGGCCGGCGCCTACGAGCAGTACTTC. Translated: CASSPAGAGAYEQYF.

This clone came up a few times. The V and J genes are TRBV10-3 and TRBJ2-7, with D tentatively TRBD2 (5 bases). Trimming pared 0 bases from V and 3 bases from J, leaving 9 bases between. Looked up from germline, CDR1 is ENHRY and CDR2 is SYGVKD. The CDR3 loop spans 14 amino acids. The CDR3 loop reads CAISESGSVYEQYF. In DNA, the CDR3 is TGTGCCATCAGTGAGTCGGGTAGCGTCTACGAGCAGTACTTC.

This CDR3 reads CASSLAGQGAYNEQFF. CDR3 coding DNA: TGTGCCAGCAGCTTGGCAGGACAGGGGGCCTACAATGAGCAGTTCTTC. V is TRBV5-4 and J is TRBJ2-1, with 10 nucleotides matching TRBD1. V lost 0 bases to trimming and J lost 2 bases; unmatched junction nucleotides: 2. The CDR3 runs to 16 residues. The germline V gene encodes CDR1 SGHNT and CDR2 YYREEE (reference sequence).

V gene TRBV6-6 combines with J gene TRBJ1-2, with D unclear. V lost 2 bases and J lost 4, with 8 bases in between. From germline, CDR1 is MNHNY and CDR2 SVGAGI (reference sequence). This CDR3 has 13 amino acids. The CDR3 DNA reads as TGTGCCAGCAGTTACGCGACGGGCTATGGCTACACCTTC. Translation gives CASSYATGYGYTF.

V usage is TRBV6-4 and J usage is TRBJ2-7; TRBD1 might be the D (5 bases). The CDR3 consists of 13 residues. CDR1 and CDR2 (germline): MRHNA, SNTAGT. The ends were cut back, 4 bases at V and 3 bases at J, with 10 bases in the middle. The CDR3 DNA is TGTGCCAGCAGTGCTGGGGCTGGCTACGAGCAGTACTTC. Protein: CASSAGAGYEQYF.

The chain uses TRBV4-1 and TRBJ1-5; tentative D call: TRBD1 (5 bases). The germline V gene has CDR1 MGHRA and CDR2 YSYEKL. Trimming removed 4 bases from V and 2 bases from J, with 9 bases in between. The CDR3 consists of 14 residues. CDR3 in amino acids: CASSLGVGNQPQHF. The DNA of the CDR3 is TGCGCCAGCAGCCTAGGGGTGGGCAATCAGCCCCAGCATTTT.

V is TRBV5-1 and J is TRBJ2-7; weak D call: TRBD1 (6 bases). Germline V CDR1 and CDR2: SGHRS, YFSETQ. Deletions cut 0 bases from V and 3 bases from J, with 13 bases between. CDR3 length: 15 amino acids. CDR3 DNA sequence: TGCGCCAGCAGCTTGGACGGACAGAGAATCTACGAGCAGTACTTC. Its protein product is CASSLDGQRIYEQYF. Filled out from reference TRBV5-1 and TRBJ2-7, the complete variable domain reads KAGVTQTPRYLIKTRGQQVTLSCSPISGHRSVSWYQQTPGQGLQFLFEYFSETQRNKGNFPGRFSGRQFSNSRSEMNVSTLELGDSALYLCASSLDGQRIYEQYFGPGTRLTVT.

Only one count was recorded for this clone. In DNA form, the CDR3 reads TGTGCCAGCAGCAAAGCGCGGCATGGCAGGGACTCTGGGGCCAACGTCCTGACTTTC. This codes for CASSKARHGRDSGANVLTF. The chain is built from TRBV21-1 and TRBJ2-6; the tabulated D call, TRBD1, remains unverified against the DNA. TRBV21-1 is a listed pseudogene. The CDR3 spans 19 residues.

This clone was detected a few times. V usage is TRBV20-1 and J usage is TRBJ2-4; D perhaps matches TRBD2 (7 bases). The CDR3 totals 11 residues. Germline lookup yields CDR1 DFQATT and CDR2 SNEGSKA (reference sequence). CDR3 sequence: CSGGLGNIQYF. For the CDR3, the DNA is TGCTCGGGGGGCCTGGGCAACATTCAGTACTTC.

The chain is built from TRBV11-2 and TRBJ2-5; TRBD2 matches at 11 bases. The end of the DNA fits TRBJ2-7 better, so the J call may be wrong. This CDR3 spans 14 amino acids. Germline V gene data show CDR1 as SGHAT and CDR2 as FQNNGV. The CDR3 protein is CASSLTSGVHEQYF. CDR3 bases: TGTGCCAGCAGCTTGACTAGCGGGGTCCACGAGCAGTACTTC.

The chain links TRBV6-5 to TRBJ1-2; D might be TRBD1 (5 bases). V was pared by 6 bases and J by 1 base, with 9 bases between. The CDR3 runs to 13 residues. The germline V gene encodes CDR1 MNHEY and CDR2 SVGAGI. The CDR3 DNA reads TGTGCCAGCAGAGTGACAGATAACTATGGCTACACCTTC. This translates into CASRVTDNYGYTF.

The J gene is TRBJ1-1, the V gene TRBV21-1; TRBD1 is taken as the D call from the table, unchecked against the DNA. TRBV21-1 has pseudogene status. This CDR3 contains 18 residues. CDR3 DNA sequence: TGTGCCAGCAGCAAAGTAAAATTTTTCGACAGAGTAAACACTGAAGCTTTCTTT. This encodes CASSKVKFFDRVNTEAFF.

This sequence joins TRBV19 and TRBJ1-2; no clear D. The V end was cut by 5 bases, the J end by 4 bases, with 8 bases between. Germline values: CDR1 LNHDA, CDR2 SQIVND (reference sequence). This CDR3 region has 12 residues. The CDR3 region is CASSEQLYGYTF. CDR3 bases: TGTGCCAGTAGTGAACAGCTCTATGGCTACACCTTC.

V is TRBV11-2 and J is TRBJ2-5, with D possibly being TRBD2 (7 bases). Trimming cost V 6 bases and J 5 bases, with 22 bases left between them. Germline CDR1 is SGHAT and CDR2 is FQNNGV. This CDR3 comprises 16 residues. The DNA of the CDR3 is TGTGCCAGCAGTTTTAGGTTTGGCGGGGGCGGGGAGACCCAGTACTTC. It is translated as CASSFRFGGGGETQYF.

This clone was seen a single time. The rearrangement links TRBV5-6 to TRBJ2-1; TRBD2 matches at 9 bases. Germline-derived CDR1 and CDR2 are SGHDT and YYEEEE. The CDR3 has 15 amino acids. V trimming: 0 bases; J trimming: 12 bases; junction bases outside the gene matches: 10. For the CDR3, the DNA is TGTGCCAGCAGCTTGGCTAGCGGGGCCTCGTCGGGGCAGTTCTTC. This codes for CASSLASGASSGQFF.

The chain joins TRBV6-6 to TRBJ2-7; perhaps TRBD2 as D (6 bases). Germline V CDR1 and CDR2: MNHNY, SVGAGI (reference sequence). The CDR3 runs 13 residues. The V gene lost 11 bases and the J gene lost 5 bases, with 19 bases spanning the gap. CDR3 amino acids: CACIPWGGHEQYF. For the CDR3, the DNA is TGTGCCTGCATACCCTGGGGAGGCCACGAGCAGTACTTC.